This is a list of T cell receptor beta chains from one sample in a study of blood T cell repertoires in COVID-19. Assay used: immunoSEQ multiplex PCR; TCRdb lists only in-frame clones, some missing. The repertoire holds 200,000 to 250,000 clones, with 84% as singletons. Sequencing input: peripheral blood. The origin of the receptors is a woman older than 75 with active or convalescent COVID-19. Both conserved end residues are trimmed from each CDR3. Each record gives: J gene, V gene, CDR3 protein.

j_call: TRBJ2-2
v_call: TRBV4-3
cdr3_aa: ASSQAWTSGSVTGELF

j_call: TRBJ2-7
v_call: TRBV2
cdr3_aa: ASRELEPYGEQY

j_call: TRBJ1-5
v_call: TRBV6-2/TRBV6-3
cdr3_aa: ASSYPQGLQPQH

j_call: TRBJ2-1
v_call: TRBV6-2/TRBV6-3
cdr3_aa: ASSGLAGVHSYNEQF

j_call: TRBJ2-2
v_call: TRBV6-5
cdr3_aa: ASSWGTVYTGELF

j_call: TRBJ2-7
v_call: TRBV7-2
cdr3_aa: ASSLGRLAGIDEQY

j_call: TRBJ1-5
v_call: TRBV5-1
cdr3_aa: ASSLGGESNQPQH

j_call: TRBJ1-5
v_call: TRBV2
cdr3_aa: ASSGGLESNQPQH

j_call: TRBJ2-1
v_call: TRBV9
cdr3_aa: ASSPAGTISLEQF

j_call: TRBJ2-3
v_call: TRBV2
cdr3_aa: ASSVVMGQNTDTQY

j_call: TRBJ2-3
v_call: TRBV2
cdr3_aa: ASSVGTSTDTQY

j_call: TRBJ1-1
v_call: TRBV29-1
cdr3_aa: SVEEGDRGWAEAF

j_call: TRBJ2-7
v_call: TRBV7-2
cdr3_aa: ASSYQRLAGGPGEQY

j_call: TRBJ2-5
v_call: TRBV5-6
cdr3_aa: ASSFQGSETQY

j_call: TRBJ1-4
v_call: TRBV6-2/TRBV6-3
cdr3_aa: ASSRGGNEKLF

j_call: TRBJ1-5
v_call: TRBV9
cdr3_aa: ASRTSTAATEGSQPQH

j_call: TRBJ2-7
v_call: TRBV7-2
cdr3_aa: ASSLGGNSYEQY

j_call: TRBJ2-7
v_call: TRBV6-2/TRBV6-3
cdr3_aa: ASSYGDEQY

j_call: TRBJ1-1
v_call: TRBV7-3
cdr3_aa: ASSLERVNTEAF

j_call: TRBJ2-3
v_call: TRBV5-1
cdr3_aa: ASSSRTSGKDTQY

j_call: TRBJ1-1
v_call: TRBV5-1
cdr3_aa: ASSTGQGHTEAF

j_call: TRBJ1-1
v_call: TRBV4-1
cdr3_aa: ASSLIGQPNTEAF

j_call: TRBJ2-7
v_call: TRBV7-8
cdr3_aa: ASSLGARRLGQVQY

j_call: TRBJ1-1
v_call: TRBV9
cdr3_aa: ASSVDGRGNTEAF

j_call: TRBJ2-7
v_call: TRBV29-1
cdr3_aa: SVGQGGDEQY

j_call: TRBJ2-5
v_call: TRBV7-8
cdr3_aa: ASSLGSSYKYQETQY

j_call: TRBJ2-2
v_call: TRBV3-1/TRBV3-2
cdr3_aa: ASSQEGGTGELF

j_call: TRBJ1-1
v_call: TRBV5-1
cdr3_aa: ASSFSQGSTEAF

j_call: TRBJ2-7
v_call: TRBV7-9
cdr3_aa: ASSFSSGEQY

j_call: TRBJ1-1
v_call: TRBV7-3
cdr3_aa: ASSSTGLSEAF

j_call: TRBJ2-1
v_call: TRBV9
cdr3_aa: ASSVAPQGFNEQF

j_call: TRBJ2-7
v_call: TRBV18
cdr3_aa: ASSPQRGYEQY

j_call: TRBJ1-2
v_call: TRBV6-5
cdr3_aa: ASSPGTGKYYGYT

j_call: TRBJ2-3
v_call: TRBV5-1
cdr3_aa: ASSLGFPAGNSADTQY

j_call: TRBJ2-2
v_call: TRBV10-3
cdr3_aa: AMSGTSVAGELF

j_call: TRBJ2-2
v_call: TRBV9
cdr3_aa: ASSRSTGVRTGELF

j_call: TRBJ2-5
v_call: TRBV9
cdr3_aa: ASSGSYQETQY

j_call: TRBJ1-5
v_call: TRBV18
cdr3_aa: ASSPQGANQPQH

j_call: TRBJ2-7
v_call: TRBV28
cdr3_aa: ASTPTGAYEQY

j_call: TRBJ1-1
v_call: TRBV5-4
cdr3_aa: ASSARQGAIYTEAF

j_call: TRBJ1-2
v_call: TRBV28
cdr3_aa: AIPGQGSLGYT

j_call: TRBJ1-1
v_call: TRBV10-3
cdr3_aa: AISEPNRGNTEAF

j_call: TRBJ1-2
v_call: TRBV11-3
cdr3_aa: ASSLDGRENYGYT

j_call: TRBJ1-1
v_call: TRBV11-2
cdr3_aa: ASSLDGGREAF

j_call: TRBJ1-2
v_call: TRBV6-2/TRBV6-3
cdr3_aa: ASSSLRDRGSRYGYT

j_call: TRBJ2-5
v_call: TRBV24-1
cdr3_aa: ATSDYGSGETQY

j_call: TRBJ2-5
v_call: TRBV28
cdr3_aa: ASSLFRETQY

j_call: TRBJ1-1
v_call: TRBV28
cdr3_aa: ASSMPVKGLNTEAF

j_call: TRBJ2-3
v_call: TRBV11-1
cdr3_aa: ASSLGLAGGTDTQY

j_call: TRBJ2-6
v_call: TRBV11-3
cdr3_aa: ASSPTSYSSGANVLT

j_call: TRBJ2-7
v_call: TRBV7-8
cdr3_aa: ASSLALGDEQY

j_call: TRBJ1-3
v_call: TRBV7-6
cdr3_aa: ASSAHTGGGLSGNTIY

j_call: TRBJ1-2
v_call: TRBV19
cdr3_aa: ASSIVPPAGAGNYGYT

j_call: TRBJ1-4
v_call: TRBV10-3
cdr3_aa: AISGGATNEKLF

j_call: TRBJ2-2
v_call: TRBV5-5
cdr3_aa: ASSKRSGGRDPGELF

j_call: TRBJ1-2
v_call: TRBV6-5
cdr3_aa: ASSYRAPRDGYT